This T cell receptor (beta chain) was captured by sequencing in a study of T cells after yellow fever vaccination. Study-level findings and limits: FACS-sorted repertoires might harbor abundant contaminating clonotypes from the bulk population.

Template switching with 5'RACE generated the TCR cDNA and added a universal primer site and UMIs. TCRdb independently ran MiXCR on the 5' RACE reads; one entry per CDR3 protein. The sample includes some 560,000 distinct CDR3 sequences, less than 20% of them seen just once. This clonotype was counted only a few times. Antigen specificity is unknown. This clonotype originated in a man between 18 and 35 years old who received the YFV17D yellow fever vaccine. The sequences come from PBMCs, collected 5 to 6 days after the first yellow fever vaccination.

The CDR3 DNA follows: TGCAGCGTTGTCTACGCGGGAGGCACAGATACGCAGTATTTT. It translates to CSVVYAGGTDTQYF. This sequence joins TRBV29-1 and TRBJ2-3; 7 positions match TRBD2. The CDR3 runs to 14 residues. The trim removed 4 bases at V and 1 base at J, leaving 5 bases unmatched. Germline CDR1 SQVTM, CDR2 ANQGSEA.